These 4 T cell receptor beta chains originate from one sample sequenced in a study of cytomegalovirus exposure and HLA in healthy donors. Primers included in the PCR were 60 Vbeta and 13 Jbeta primers. Here immunoSEQ multiplex PCR was the method, and the copy in TCRdb shows in-frame clones only, minus some. The repertoire holds 100,000 to 150,000 clones, with around two thirds as singletons. Sequenced: PBMCs. Receptors originate from a woman aged 40-49 years in good health and CMV-seropositive.

This clone was found once. CDR3 nucleotides: TGTGCCAGCAGTTGGACAGGTTTGAACACTGAAGCTTTCTTT. It is translated as CASSWTGLNTEAFF. The rearrangement joins TRBV6-5 to TRBJ1-1; 7 bases are a match to TRBD1. This CDR3 comprises 14 residues. Per the germline V gene, CDR1 is MNHEY and CDR2 is SVGAGI. J gave up 0 bases and V 4 bases, and 2 bases lay outside the gene matches.

This clone was found once. The V and J genes are TRBV9 and TRBJ2-1; 8 bases are a match to TRBD2. The CDR3 has 15 residues. Germline V CDR1 and CDR2: SGDLS, YYNGEE. J lost 3 bases, V lost 5 bases, and 7 bases had no gene match. The DNA of the CDR3 is TGTGCCAGCAGTCACGGGACTAGTTTCTACAATGAGCAGTTCTTC. Its protein product is CASSHGTSFYNEQFF.

V and J are TRBV9 and TRBJ2-1; D is undetermined. Germline assignment: CDR1 SGDLS and CDR2 YYNGEE. This CDR3 is built from 12 residues. The ends were cut back, 3 bases at V and 8 bases at J, with 9 bases in the middle. The CDR3 protein is CASSAGLDEQFF. The CDR3 DNA sequence: TGTGCCAGCAGCGCCGGGTTGGATGAGCAGTTCTTC. The full variable domain, rest sourced from reference TRBV9 and TRBJ2-1, is DSGVTQTPKHLITATGQRVTLRCSPRSGDLSVYWYQQSLDQGLQFLIQYYNGEERAKGNILERFSAQQFPDLHSELNLSSLELGDSALYFCASSAGLDEQFFGPGTRLTVL.

The J gene is TRBJ1-2, the V gene TRBV6-5, with 7 bases that match TRBD1. The CDR3 runs 16 residues. V shed 0 bases and J 4 bases; nucleotides not matched to a gene: 8. CDR1 is MNHEY, CDR2 SVGAGI, per germline. CDR3 sequence: CASSYSITGVIYGYTF. Here the CDR3 DNA reads TGTGCCAGCAGTTACTCGATAACAGGGGTTATCTATGGCTACACCTTC.